Described below is a single T cell receptor (beta chain) sequence and its context. This clone turned up a few times. It has no known antigen specificity. No base qualities exist here, and no much larger clone lies one base off it. The data are from a study of blood T cell repertoires in COVID-19 (dated by TCRdb to about 2020). Study-wide context: The collaborator samples originated in the United States, Italy and Spain and spanned the acute and convalescent phases of COVID-19. The samples were drawn from two sources: the first 160 participants of the ongoing ImmuneRACE study, and some 1,300 subjects contributed by 6 global collaborators. The material from the prospective study consisted of cDNA or gDNA derived from T cells, B-cell-depleted T cells, or PBMCs. The repertoires were released in a freely available public database meant as a resource for research on the immune response to SARS-CoV-2. Deeply sampled blood TCRbeta repertoires from subjects exposed to, actively infected with, or recovered from COVID-19 were included in the dataset. Where available, HLA class I and class II types were taken from metadata supplied by the sample provider and were not determined by assay-based typing. A de-identified subject ID, COVID-19 status, age in years and sex were almost always included in the sample metadata.

Results the study describes overall, beyond this receptor: The amount of clinical and demographic metadata varied by source and participant and was provided uncurated.

Each collaborating institution followed its own protocols to collect whole blood in K2EDTA tubes. Collaborator samples were shipped for TCRbeta analysis as frozen whole blood, isolated PBMCs, or DNA extracted from either sample type. V sheds 5 bases and J sheds 0 bases, leaving 14 bases between their ends. The CDR3 holds 16 amino acids from the cysteine to the phenylalanine. The entry retains the CDR3 DNA only, 48 bases that are in frame from base 1. The germline V gene gives CDR1 as SGHAT and CDR2 as FQNNGV. TCRbeta CDR3 regions were amplified from genomic DNA by means of the immunoSEQ Assay, a bias-controlled multiplex PCR. Per the authors' processing: Within the assay, amplification of reference gene primers was used to estimate how many nucleated cells each sample contained. Sequence reads were collapsed and filtered to measure the absolute abundance of every unique TCRbeta CDR3 rearrangement. Productive Simpson clonality was computed per sample as the square root of Simpson's diversity index over productive rearrangements. TCRdb stores this immuneACCESS table with in-frame sequences only. Part of the clones is absent; in the studies checked, under half of the shortfall reflects unresolved V genes, and no reason is known for the rest. V, J and clone size are those of that table, while D and trimming were read from the DNA. This sample is represented by roughly 100,000 clones; 84% of them were singletons. Approximately 26% of the sample is taken by the ten largest.

The TCR comes from a man aged 55 to 70 with acute or convalescent COVID-19. Sequenced material: peripheral blood. The V and J genes are TRBV11-2 and TRBJ2-4, with TRBD1 as a weak D call on 6 bases. The CDR3 protein sequence reads: CASSDGTITAKNIQYF. The base sequence is TGTGCCAGCAGCGACGGGACAATCACAGCCAAAAACATTCAGTACTTC. The variable domain in full, with residues beyond the CDR3 obtained from the reference TRBV11-2 and TRBJ2-4 genes, is EAGVAQSPRYKIIEKRQSVAFWCNPISGHATLYWYQQILGQGPKLLIQFQNNGVVDDSQLPKDRFSAERLKGVDSTLKIQPAKLEDSAVYLCASSDGTITAKNIQYFGAGTRLSVL.